This T cell receptor beta chain was sequenced in a study of T-cell memory formation after mild COVID-19. The germline V gene encodes CDR1 SGHRS and CDR2 YFSETQ. This CDR3 has 15 residues. V trimming: 4 bases; J trimming: 6 bases; junction bases outside the gene matches: 8. About this clonotype itself: As yet, its antigen is unknown.

Findings and caveats of the study: Among contracting clones, CD4+ were mainly CM/EM and CD8+ enriched in EMRA. The second-wave clones peaking on day 37 were not confirmed as SARS-CoV-2-specific.

TCRdb reprocessed the 5' RACE reads via MiXCR and lists one record per CDR3 protein. This table has 120,000 to 150,000 distinct CDR3 sequences, under 25% appearing once. V and J are TRBV5-1 and TRBJ1-5; 9 bases fit TRBD1. The sequenced sample consisted of PBMCs or a T cell subset sorted from them (not recorded which). This TCR was sampled from an adult woman who had mild COVID-19 (a few samples of this study predate the infection). Cell type and time point are not known. The CDR3 here is CASSPTGGKGQPQHF. The DNA of the CDR3 is TGCGCCAGCAGCCCGACAGGGGGAAAAGGTCAGCCCCAGCATTTT.